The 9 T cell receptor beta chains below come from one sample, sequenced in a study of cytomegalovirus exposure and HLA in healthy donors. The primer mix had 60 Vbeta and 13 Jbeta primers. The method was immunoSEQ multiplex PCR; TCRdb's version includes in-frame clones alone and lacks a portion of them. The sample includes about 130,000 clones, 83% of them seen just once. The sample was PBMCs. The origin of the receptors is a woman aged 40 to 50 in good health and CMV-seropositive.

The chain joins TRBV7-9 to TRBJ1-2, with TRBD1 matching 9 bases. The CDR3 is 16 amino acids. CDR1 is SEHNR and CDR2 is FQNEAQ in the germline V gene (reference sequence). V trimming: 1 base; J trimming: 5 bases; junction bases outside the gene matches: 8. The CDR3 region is CASSLGQGQGLYGYTF. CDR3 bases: TGTGCCAGCAGCTTAGGTCAGGGACAGGGCCTATATGGCTACACCTTC.

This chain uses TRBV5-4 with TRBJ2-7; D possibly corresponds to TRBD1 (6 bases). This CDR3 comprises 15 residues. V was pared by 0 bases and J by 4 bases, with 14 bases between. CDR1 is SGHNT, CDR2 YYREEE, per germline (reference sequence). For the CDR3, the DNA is TGTGCCAGCAGCTTGGTGGGGGCCATAAATTACGAGCAGTACTTC. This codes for CASSLVGAINYEQYF.

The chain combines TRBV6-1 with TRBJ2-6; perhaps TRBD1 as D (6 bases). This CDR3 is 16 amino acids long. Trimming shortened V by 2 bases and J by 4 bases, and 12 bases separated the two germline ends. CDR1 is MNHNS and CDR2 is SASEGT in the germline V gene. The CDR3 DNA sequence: TGTGCCAGCAGTGAATTGGGGGCGTCGGGGGCCAACGTCCTGACTTTC. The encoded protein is CASSELGASGANVLTF.

For the CDR3, the DNA is TGTGCCATCAGTGCCCAAGGTGGGCACACAGATACGCAGTATTTT. Its protein product is CAISAQGGHTDTQYF. The V call is TRBV10-3, the J call TRBJ2-3, with no clear D. Trimming took 4 bases from V and 2 from J, leaving 13 bases between them. Germline V lookup: CDR1 ENHRY, CDR2 SYGVKD. The CDR3 contains 15 residues.

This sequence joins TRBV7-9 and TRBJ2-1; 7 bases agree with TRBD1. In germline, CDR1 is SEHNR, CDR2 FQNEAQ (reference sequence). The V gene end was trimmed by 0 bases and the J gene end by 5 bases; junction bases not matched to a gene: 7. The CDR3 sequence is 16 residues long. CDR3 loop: CASSLALQGWHNEQFF. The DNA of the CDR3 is TGTGCCAGCAGCTTAGCGCTACAGGGGTGGCACAATGAGCAGTTCTTC.

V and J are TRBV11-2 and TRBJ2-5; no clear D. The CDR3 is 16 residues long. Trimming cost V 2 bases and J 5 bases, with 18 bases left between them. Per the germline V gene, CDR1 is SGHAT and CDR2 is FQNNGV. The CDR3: CASSLMFRQTGETQYF. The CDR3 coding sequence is TGTGCCAGCAGCTTAATGTTTCGACAAACCGGCGAGACCCAGTACTTC.

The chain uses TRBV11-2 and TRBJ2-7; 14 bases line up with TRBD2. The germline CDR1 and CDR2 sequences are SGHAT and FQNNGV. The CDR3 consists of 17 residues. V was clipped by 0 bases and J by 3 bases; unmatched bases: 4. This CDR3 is CASSLDAGTSGSYEQYF. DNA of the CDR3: TGTGCCAGCAGCTTAGATGCCGGGACTAGCGGGAGCTACGAGCAGTACTTC. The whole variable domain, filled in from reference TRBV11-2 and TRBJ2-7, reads EAGVAQSPRYKIIEKRQSVAFWCNPISGHATLYWYQQILGQGPKLLIQFQNNGVVDDSQLPKDRFSAERLKGVDSTLKIQPAKLEDSAVYLCASSLDAGTSGSYEQYFGPGTRLTVT.

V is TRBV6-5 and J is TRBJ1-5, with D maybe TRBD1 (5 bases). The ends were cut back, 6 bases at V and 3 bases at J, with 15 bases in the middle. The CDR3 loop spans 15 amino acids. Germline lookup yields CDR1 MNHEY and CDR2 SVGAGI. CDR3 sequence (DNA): TGTGCCAGCAGAACCGTCGGGGGATACAATCAGCCCCAGCATTTT. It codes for CASRTVGGYNQPQHF.

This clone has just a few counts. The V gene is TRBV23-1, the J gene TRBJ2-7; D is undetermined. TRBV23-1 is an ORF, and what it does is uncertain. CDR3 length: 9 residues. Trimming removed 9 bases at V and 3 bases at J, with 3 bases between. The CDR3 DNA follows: TGCGCCAGTAACTACGAGCAGTACTTC. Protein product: CASNYEQYF.